Listed below are T cell receptor beta chains from one sample, sequenced in a study of T-cell memory formation after mild COVID-19. TCRdb processed the 5' RACE reads anew with MiXCR; each CDR3 protein has one entry. Of over 40,000 distinct CDR3 sequences detected, roughly 12% appear once; the ten largest clones hold around 26%. Sequences were obtained from PBMCs or a T cell subset sorted from them (not recorded which). Receptors were obtained from a man aged 18 to 29 who had mild COVID-19 (a few samples of this study predate the infection). Cell type and time point are not known. Both conserved end residues are part of each CDR3. A D gene is named only where the DNA matches it firmly. Size values are once, few and many counts, or a class for expanded clones, and some rows have none.

J gene	V gene	clone size	D gene	CDR3 DNA	CDR3 protein
TRBJ2-4	TRBV12-5	medium-sized	.	TGTGCTAGTGGTTCCCCTACCCTAGCCAAAAACATTCAGTACTTC	CASGSPTLAKNIQYF
TRBJ1-2	TRBV12-3/TRBV12-4	.	TRBD1	TGTGCCAGCAGTCAGGACAGGGGCTATGGCTACACCTTC	CASSQDRGYGYTF
TRBJ2-1	TRBV5-1	.	TRBD2	TGCGCCAGCAGCTTCCAAGGACTAGGCTCCTACAATGAGCAGTTCTTC	CASSFQGLGSYNEQFF
TRBJ2-1	TRBV4-1	few	.	TGCGCCAGCAGCCAACGTGATTTTGGGGGGGCAGGGAATGAGCAGTTCTTC	CASSQRDFGGAGNEQFF
TRBJ2-7	TRBV6-5	.	.	TGTGCCACCGACAGTCACCACGAGCAGTACTTC	CATDSHHEQYF
TRBJ1-4	TRBV6-5	.	TRBD1	TGTGCCAGCAGTAGTTCCGGGACAGGGCATGAAAAACTGTTTTTT	CASSSSGTGHEKLFF
TRBJ2-1	TRBV9	.	.	TGTGCCAGCAGCGTGGCGACAGGATCCTACAATGAGCAGTTCTTC	CASSVATGSYNEQFF
TRBJ1-4	TRBV4-3	many	.	TGCGCCAGCAGCCCAAACGAGGGGTCGGGTAATGAAAAACTGTTTTTT	CASSPNEGSGNEKLFF
TRBJ2-7	TRBV10-2	many	TRBD1	TGCGCCAGCATGACAGGGCACTCCTACGAGCAGTACTTC	CASMTGHSYEQYF
TRBJ2-2	TRBV10-1	.	.	TGCGCCAGCAGTGAAGGGGGGACCGGGGAGCTGTTTTTT	CASSEGGTGELFF
TRBJ1-2	TRBV27	.	TRBD1	TGTGCCAGCAGTCCACAGGGGGCCCAAGGCTACACCTTC	CASSPQGAQGYTF
TRBJ2-1	TRBV24-1	.	.	TGTGCCACCAGCACCCCCGCAGCTTTTAGGAACAATGAGCAGTTCTTC	CATSTPAAFRNNEQFF
TRBJ1-1	TRBV4-1	.	.	TGCGCCAGCAGCCAACCGACGGGGGGCACTGAAGCTTTCTTT	CASSQPTGGTEAFF
TRBJ1-1	TRBV7-9	.	.	TGTGCCAGCAGCACAGGGAACACTGAAGCTTTCTTT	CASSTGNTEAFF
TRBJ2-5	TRBV25-1	many	.	TGTGCCAGCAGTGAAGGGAAGACCCAGTACTTC	CASSEGKTQYF
TRBJ2-5	TRBV7-2	few	.	TGTGCCAGCAGCTCCCGGGGCAGGTTGCGTCAAGAGACCCAGTACTTC	CASSSRGRLRQETQYF
TRBJ1-2	TRBV18	few	.	TGTGCCAGCTCACCAGAAACTTCGGAGTATGGCTACACCTTC	CASSPETSEYGYTF
TRBJ1-3	TRBV7-9	.	TRBD1	TGTGCGTCACCGGGACAGCGAAGCTCTGGAAACACCATATATTTT	CASPGQRSSGNTIYF
TRBJ1-1	TRBV4-1	few	TRBD1	TGCGCCAGCAGCCTCGAGGGGGCAGGGTACACTGAAGCTTTCTTT	CASSLEGAGYTEAFF
TRBJ1-4	TRBV12-3/TRBV12-4	few	.	TGTGCCAGCAGTTTTGTGGGGATGGCTGAAAAACTGTTTTTT	CASSFVGMAEKLFF
TRBJ2-2	TRBV20-1	many	.	TGCAGTGCTAGAGACCCAGGGGCGGGGGCCCACACCGGGGAGCTGTTTTTT	CSARDPGAGAHTGELFF
TRBJ2-5	TRBV18	.	.	TGTGCCAGCTCCCTCCGACAGGCTGATCTGGAGACCCAGTACTTC	CASSLRQADLETQYF
TRBJ2-2	TRBV6-2/TRBV6-3	few	TRBD1	TGTGCCACGGGACAGGGTTTGCCCGGGGAGCTGTTTTTT	CATGQGLPGELFF
TRBJ1-1	TRBV7-3	.	.	TGTGCCAGCAGCTTAGAGTTCGACACTGAAGCTTTCTTT	CASSLEFDTEAFF
TRBJ2-5	TRBV3-1	few	TRBD1	TGTGCCAGCAGAGGCCCCAGGGGGGAGACCCAGTACTTC	CASRGPRGETQYF
TRBJ1-3	TRBV5-1	few	.	TGCGCCACCGGGTCCTCTGGAAACACCATATATTTT	CATGSSGNTIYF
TRBJ1-2	TRBV2	.	TRBD1	TGTGCCAGCAGTACACCCGGGACAGGGATTAACTATGGCTACACCTTC	CASSTPGTGINYGYTF
TRBJ2-5	TRBV11-1	many	TRBD1	TGTGCCAGCAGCCGTTCCGGGACAGGACAAGAGACCCAGTACTTC	CASSRSGTGQETQYF
TRBJ1-5	TRBV6-2/TRBV6-3	.	.	TGTGCCCGCAAGTGGACCCATAGCAATCAGCCCCAGCATTTT	CARKWTHSNQPQHF
TRBJ1-1	TRBV7-2	.	.	TGTGCCAGCAGCTTAGCGAAAACAGCTAACACTGAAGCTTTCTTT	CASSLAKTANTEAFF
TRBJ2-3	TRBV18	few	.	TGTGCCAGCTCACCGGAAACAGTTGGGACAGATACGCAGTATTTT	CASSPETVGTDTQYF
TRBJ2-5	TRBV12-3/TRBV12-4	many	.	TGTGCCAGCAGATTAGGGCAGGGGGAGACCCAGTACTTC	CASRLGQGETQYF
TRBJ2-6	TRBV28	few	.	TGTGCCAGTTTTCCCTCTGGGGCCAACGTCCTGACTTTC	CASFPSGANVLTF
TRBJ1-3	TRBV7-2	few	.	TGTGCCAGCAGCTTTCATAGCTCTGGAAACACCATATATTTT	CASSFHSSGNTIYF
TRBJ2-3	TRBV24-1	many	.	TGTGCCACCAGTGAACGGGATACGCAGTATTTT	CATSERDTQYF
TRBJ2-1	TRBV11-2	.	TRBD2	TGTGCCAGCAGCGGACTAGCGGTCCCTAGCTCCTACAATGAGCAGTTCTTC	CASSGLAVPSSYNEQFF
TRBJ2-1	TRBV12-3/TRBV12-4	.	.	TGTGCCAGCACCCTAAGGACAATGCAGGGCGCATACAATGAGCAGTTCTTC	CASTLRTMQGAYNEQFF
TRBJ2-7	TRBV4-1	.	.	TGCGCCAGCAGCCAAGAAGGGGGGGCCCACTCCTACGAGCAGTACTTC	CASSQEGGAHSYEQYF
TRBJ2-5	TRBV6-5	many	.	TGTGCCAGCAGTTACATCCGGGCGGCAGAGACCCAGTACTTC	CASSYIRAAETQYF
TRBJ1-2	TRBV29-1	.	.	TGCAGCGTTGGACGGGATTATGGCTACACCTTC	CSVGRDYGYTF
TRBJ2-3	TRBV6-5	many	TRBD2	TGTGCCAGCAGACCCGGGACTAGCGGGCCAGATACGCAGTATTTT	CASRPGTSGPDTQYF
TRBJ1-5	TRBV28	.	TRBD1	TGTGCCAGCAGCTCTGCAGGGGGACCTAATCAGCCCCAGCATTTT	CASSSAGGPNQPQHF
TRBJ1-3	TRBV4-3	.	.	TGCGCCAGCAGCGCGGCAGGGGCGGCGAACACCATATATTTT	CASSAAGAANTIYF
TRBJ2-2	TRBV7-9	.	TRBD2	TGTGCCAGCAGCCGTATAGCGGGGAGGAATTTAAACACCGGGGAGCTGTTTTTT	CASSRIAGRNLNTGELFF
TRBJ1-2	TRBV4-1	.	TRBD1	TGCGCCAGCAGCCGAGACAGGGGAAACTATGGCTACACCTTC	CASSRDRGNYGYTF
TRBJ2-7	TRBV4-1	.	.	TGCGCCAGCAGCCAAGGACTAGTGGTCTCCTACGAGCAGTACTTC	CASSQGLVVSYEQYF
TRBJ2-5	TRBV9	few	.	TGTGCCAGCAGCGTAGAGGGGCGGCAGACCCAGTACTTC	CASSVEGRQTQYF
TRBJ1-2	TRBV5-1	.	.	TGCGCCAGCAGCTCAAGCGAGCAAGGAGGCTACACCTTC	CASSSSEQGGYTF
TRBJ2-7	TRBV7-8	.	.	TGTGCCAGCAGCCCTGAGCCCCATCAGACAGGGAGGCCGTACTTC	CASSPEPHQTGRPYF
TRBJ1-2	TRBV7-2	few	.	TGTGCCAGCACCACAACCCACAGGGCTGGCTACACCTTC	CASTTTHRAGYTF
TRBJ2-3	TRBV20-1	.	.	TGCAGTGGCCCCCGTGGCGGGGGCACAGATACGCAGTATTTT	CSGPRGGGTDTQYF